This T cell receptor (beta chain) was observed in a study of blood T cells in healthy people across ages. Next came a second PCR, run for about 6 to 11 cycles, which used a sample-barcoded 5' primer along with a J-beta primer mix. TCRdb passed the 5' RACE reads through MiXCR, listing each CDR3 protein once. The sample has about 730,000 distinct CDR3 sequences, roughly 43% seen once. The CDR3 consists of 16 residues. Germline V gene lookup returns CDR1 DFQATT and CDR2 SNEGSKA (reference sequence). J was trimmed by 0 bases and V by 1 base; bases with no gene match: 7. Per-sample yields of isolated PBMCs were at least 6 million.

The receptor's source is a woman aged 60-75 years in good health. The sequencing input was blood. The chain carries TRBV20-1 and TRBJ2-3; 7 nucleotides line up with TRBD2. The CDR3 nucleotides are TGCAGTGCTAGAGGGTCGGCGGGGGTGAGCACAGATACGCAGTATTTT. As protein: CSARGSAGVSTDTQYF.